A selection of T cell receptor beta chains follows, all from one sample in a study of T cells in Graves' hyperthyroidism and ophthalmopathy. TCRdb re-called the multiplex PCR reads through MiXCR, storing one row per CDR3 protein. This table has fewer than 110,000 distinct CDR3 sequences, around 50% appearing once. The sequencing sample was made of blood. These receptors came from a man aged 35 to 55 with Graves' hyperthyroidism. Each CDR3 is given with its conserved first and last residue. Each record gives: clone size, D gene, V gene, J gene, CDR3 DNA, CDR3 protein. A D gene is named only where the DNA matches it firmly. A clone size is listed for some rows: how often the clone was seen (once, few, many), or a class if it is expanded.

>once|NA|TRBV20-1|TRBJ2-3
TGCAGTGCTAGGACGGTAGATACGCAGTATTTT
CSARTVDTQYF
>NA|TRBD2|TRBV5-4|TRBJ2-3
TGTGCCAGCAGCTTTGGCGGGGGGGCGGTCCATGCTACGCAGTATTTT
CASSFGGGAVHATQYF
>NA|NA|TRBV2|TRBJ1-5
TGTGCCACCAAAGGGGGGAGGTCTCAGCCCCAACATTTT
CATKGGRSQPQHF
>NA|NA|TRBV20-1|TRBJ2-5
TGCAGTGCTAGGGAGCCCCAGTACTTC
CSAREPQYF
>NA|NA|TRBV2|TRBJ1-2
TGTGCCAGCGGAGCACGAGAGGGGAAAAGCTATGGCTACACCTTC
CASGAREGKSYGYTF
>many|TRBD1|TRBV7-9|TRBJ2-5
TGTGCCAGCAGCTTAGCTTGGTCAAACCAGGGGGCGCGACAAGAGACCCAGTACTTC
CASSLAWSNQGARQETQYF
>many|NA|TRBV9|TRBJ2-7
TGTGCCAGCAGCGCTTCCGGGACATACTCCGAGCAGTACTTC
CASSASGTYSEQYF
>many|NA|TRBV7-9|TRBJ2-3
TGTGCCAGCAGCTCCCGGGCCCTCACAGATACGCAGTATTTT
CASSSRALTDTQYF
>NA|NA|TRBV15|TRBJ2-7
TGTGCCACCAGCAGAGAGAAGGGCGGCCTTGGGGGGCAGCACTTC
CATSREKGGLGGQHF
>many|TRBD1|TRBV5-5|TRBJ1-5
TGTGCCAGCAGCTTCGACAGGGGACAGAATCAGCCCCAGCATTTT
CASSFDRGQNQPQHF
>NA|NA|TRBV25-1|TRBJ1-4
TGTGCCAGCAGCTCCCCAGGGGATCTTATTGCAACTAATGAAAAACTGTTTTTT
CASSSPGDLIATNEKLFF
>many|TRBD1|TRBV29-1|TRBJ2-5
TGCAGCGTATCGGGACAGGGAGAGACCCAGTACTTC
CSVSGQGETQYF
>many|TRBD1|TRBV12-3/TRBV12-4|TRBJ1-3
TGTGCCAGCAGTCAGACAGGGAGTGGAAACACCATATATTTT
CASSQTGSGNTIYF
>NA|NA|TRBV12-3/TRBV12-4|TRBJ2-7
TGTGCCAGCAGTCGACGGGACACCTACGAGCAGTACTTC
CASSRRDTYEQYF
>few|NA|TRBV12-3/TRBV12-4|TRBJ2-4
TGTGCCAGCAGTAACAGGGAATGGGCCAAAAACATTCAGTACTTC
CASSNREWAKNIQYF
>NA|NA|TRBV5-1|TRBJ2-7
TGCGCCAGCAGCTTGGATGAACTAGGGAGCACCGGGCAGTACTTC
CASSLDELGSTGQYF
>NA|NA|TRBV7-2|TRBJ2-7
TGTGCCAGCAGCCCCTATGAGGGAGCGGGTTACGAGCAGTACTTC
CASSPYEGAGYEQYF
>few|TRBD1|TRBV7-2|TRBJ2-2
TGTGCCAGCAGCCCAGGACAGGGCGTAAGTAGCCCCGGGGAGCTGTTTTTT
CASSPGQGVSSPGELFF
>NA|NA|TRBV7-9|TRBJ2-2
TGTGCCAGCAGCATGTACACCCGGGAGCTGTTTTTT
CASSMYTRELFF
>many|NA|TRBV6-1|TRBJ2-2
TGTGCCAGCAGTCCTCAAGCCTGGGAGCTGTTTTTT
CASSPQAWELFF
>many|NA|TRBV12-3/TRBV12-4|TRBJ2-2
TGTGCCAGCCGACAGCTAAACACCGGGGAGCTGTTTTTT
CASRQLNTGELFF
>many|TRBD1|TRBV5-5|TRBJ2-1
TGTGCCAGCAGCTTTTCGGACAGGGAATACAATGAGCAGTTCTTC
CASSFSDREYNEQFF
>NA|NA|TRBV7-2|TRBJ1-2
TGTGCCAGCAGCGTACAGGGTGGAAACACCTTC
CASSVQGGNTF
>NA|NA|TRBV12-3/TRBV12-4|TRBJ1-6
TGTGCCAGCAGCTGGACTAGCGGGGGGTCACCCCTCCACTTT
CASSWTSGGSPLHF
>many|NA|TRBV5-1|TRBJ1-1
TGCGCCAGCAGCTTGGAACAGGCGAACACTGAAGCTTTCTTT
CASSLEQANTEAFF
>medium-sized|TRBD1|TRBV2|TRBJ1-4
TGTGCCAGCAGGGACAGGAGCACTAATGAAAAACTGTTTTTT
CASRDRSTNEKLFF
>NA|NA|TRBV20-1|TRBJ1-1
TGCAGTGCTAGAGGAGGGAGAAACACTGAAGCTTTCTTT
CSARGGRNTEAFF
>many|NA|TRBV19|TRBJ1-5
TGTGCCAGTAGTATTCCCCGCTTAGTTGATCAGCCCCAGCATTTT
CASSIPRLVDQPQHF
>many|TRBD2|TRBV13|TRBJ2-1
TGTGCCAGCAGCTCCCTAGCGGGGGGGCTTAATGAGCAGTTCTTC
CASSSLAGGLNEQFF
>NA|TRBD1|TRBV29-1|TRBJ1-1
TGCAGCGTCTGGACAGGGCGGACTGAAGCTTTCTTT
CSVWTGRTEAFF
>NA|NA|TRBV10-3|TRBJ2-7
TGTGCCATCAGTGAGTGGGACCACGAGCAGTACTTC
CAISEWDHEQYF
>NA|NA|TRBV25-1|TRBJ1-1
TGTGCCAGCAGTGGACTGAACACTAATGCTTTCTTT
CASSGLNTNAFF
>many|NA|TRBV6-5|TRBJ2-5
TGTGCCAGCAGACCCGACAGGAGGGCGGGAGAGACCCAGTACTTC
CASRPDRRAGETQYF
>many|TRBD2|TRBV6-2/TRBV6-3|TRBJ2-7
TGTGCCAGCAGTATTCGTCTAGCGGACTACGAGCAGTACTTC
CASSIRLADYEQYF
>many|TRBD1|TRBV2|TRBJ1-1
TGTGCCAGCAGACCGGGACAGGGGGCCAGAACTGAAGCTTTCTTT
CASRPGQGARTEAFF
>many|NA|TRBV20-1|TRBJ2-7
TGCAGTGCGGAAGAACGAACTGAGCAGTACTTC
CSAEERTEQYF
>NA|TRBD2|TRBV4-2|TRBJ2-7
TGTGCCAGCAGCCCCGGGGCGGGAGGAACCCACGAGCAGTACTTC
CASSPGAGGTHEQYF
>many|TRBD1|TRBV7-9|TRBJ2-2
TGTGCCAGCAGGGCCGGGACAGCAAACACCGGGGAGCTGTTTTTT
CASRAGTANTGELFF
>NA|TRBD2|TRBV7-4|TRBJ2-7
TGTGCCAGCAGCTTAGTGGGGACTAGCGGGAGAAGCGAGCAGTACTTC
CASSLVGTSGRSEQYF
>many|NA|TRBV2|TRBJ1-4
TGTGCCAGCACCACGAGGGCCTCAGGGGTTAATGAAAAACTGTTTTTT
CASTTRASGVNEKLFF
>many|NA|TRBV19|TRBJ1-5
TGTGCCAGTAGTTCGGGTAGCAATCAGCCCCAGCATTTT
CASSSGSNQPQHF
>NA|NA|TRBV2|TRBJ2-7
TGTGCCAGCAGTGAAGAGGCCTACGAGCAGTACTTC
CASSEEAYEQYF
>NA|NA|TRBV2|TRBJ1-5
TGTGCCAGCAGTGTCTCCGGCCAGGGGAATCAGCCCCAGCATTTT
CASSVSGQGNQPQHF
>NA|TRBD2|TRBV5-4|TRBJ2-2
TGTGCCAGCAGCTGGGGACTAGCGGGAAACAATGAGCTGTTTTTT
CASSWGLAGNNELFF
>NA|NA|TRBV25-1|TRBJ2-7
TGTGCCAGCATCGGTCTTTACTCCTCCTCCTACGAGCAGTACTTC
CASIGLYSSSYEQYF
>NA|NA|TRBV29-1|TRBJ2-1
TGCAGCGTTGAAGCCTGGGAAACGAGGGAGCAGTTCTTC
CSVEAWETREQFF
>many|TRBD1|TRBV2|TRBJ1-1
TGTGCCAACCAGGGGGATACTGAAGCTTTCTTT
CANQGDTEAFF
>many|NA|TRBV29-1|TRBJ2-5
TGCAGCGTTGAAGAGATAGTAGAGACCCAGTACTTC
CSVEEIVETQYF
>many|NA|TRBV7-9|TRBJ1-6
TGTGCCAGCAGCTTATCGGGGACGGACAATTCACCCCTCCACTTT
CASSLSGTDNSPLHF
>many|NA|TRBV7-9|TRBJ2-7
TGTGCCAGCAGCGGGACTTGGACGGAAAACGAGCAGTACTTC
CASSGTWTENEQYF
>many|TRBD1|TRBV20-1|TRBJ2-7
TGCAGTGCTCTAAACCCGGGACAGGGACCCTACGAGCAGTACTTC
CSALNPGQGPYEQYF
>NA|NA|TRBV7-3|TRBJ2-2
TGTGCCAGCGGCTCAGGTGCCTGGGAGCCGTTTTTT
CASGSGAWEPFF
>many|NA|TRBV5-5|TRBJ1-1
TGTGCCAGCAGCTTGGCCTGGGAGGGGGACACTGAAGCTTTCTTT
CASSLAWEGDTEAFF